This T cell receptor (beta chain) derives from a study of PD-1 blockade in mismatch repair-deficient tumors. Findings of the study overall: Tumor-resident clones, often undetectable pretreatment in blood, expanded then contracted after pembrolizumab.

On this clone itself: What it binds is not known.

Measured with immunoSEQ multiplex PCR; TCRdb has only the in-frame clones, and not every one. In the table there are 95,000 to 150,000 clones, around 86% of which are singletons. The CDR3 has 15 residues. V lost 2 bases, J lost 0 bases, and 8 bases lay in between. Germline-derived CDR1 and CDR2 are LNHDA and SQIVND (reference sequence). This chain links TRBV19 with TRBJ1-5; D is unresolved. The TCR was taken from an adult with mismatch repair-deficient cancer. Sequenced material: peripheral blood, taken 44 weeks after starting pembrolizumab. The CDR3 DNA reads TGTGCCAGTAGTATAACCGGATATAGCAATCAGCCCCAGCATTTT. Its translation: CASSITGYSNQPQHF.